One sample yielded the 21 T cell receptor beta chains listed below, sequenced in a study of OX40 agonist ivuxolimab in advanced cancers. Repertoires were generated with immunoSEQ multiplex PCR, while TCRdb's copy carries only in-frame clones and drops some. The sample lists around 61,000 clones; about 90% were seen once. The source was CD4+ or CD8+ T cells sorted from blood, collected in a trial of the OX40 agonist ivuxolimab. The receptors derive from an adult with an advanced solid tumor such as melanoma, head and neck, liver or kidney cancer.

The chain is built from TRBV5-4 and TRBJ2-7; the match to TRBD2 covers 7 bases. V lost 4 bases and J lost 3; bases outside the gene matches: 4. Germline CDR1 and CDR2: SGHNT and YYREEE (reference sequence). CDR3 length: 13 residues. The DNA for the CDR3 is TGTGCCAGCAGCCGAGGACTAGTCTACGAGCAGTACTTC. The encoded protein is CASSRGLVYEQYF. The full variable domain, its missing parts supplied by reference TRBV5-4 and TRBJ2-7, is ETGVTQSPTHLIKTRGQQVTLRCSSQSGHNTVSWYQQALGQGPQFIFQYYREEENGRGNFPPRFSGLQFPNYSSELNVNALELDDSALYLCASSRGLVYEQYFGPGTRLTVT.

In its sample, this clone was seen once. V is TRBV6-6 and J is TRBJ1-3; TRBD1 matches at 8 bases. Germline V gene sequence: CDR1 MNHNY, CDR2 SVGAGI (reference sequence). The CDR3 contains 15 residues. V gave up 5 bases and J gave up 2 bases; unmatched junction bases: 5. The CDR3, as DNA: TGTGCCAGCAGTGTATCGACAGGGGCTGGAAACACCATATATTTT. Translation gives CASSVSTGAGNTIYF.

This clone was counted between two and nine times. The chain uses TRBV27 and TRBJ1-5, with D unclear. The CDR3 loop spans 13 amino acids. The germline V gene has CDR1 MNHEY and CDR2 SMNVEV (reference sequence). Trimming removed 2 bases from V and 5 bases from J, with 7 bases in between. CDR3 residues: CASSLLGDQPQHF. As DNA, the CDR3 is TGTGCCAGCAGTTTACTCGGGGATCAGCCCCAGCATTTT.

For the CDR3, the DNA is TGTGCCAGCCCAGGGACAGACTCCTACAATGAGCAGTTCTTC. The encoded protein is CASPGTDSYNEQFF. V and J are TRBV2 and TRBJ2-1, with 7 bases lining up with TRBD1. J gave up 0 bases and V 8 bases, and 4 bases lay outside the gene matches. Germline CDR1 reads SNHLY; CDR2 reads FYNNEI. CDR3 length: 14 amino acids.

The chain employs TRBV6-5 and TRBJ2-1; the D is unclear. The CDR3 is 15 residues long. CDR1 MNHEY and CDR2 SVGAGI come from the germline V gene. The V end lost 6 bases, the J end lost 9 bases, and 21 bases lay between the germline ends. For the CDR3, the DNA is TGTGCCAGCAGCCAACGCAACCTTCTAGGATCTGAGCAGTTCTTC. Translating it yields CASSQRNLLGSEQFF.

V and J are TRBV12-5 and TRBJ1-5; D call uncertain. V was cut by 1 base and J by 7 bases, with 8 bases left in between. Per germline, CDR1 LGHNT and CDR2 FRNRAP. The CDR3 is 13 residues long. CDR3 residues: CASGLGTVQPQHF. The CDR3 region has the DNA TGTGCTAGTGGTTTGGGGACGGTCCAGCCCCAGCATTTT.

The V gene is TRBV28, the J gene TRBJ2-2; no firm D call. V lost 4 bases, J lost 4 bases, and 13 bases lay in between. Germline CDR1 is MDHEN and CDR2 is SYDVKM. This CDR3 has 15 amino acids. CDR3 in amino acids: CASSSDLTVTGELFF. CDR3 DNA: TGTGCCAGCAGTTCCGACCTAACAGTCACCGGGGAGCTGTTTTTT.

This chain links TRBV19 with TRBJ2-3; D not certain. CDR1 and CDR2 from the germline V gene are LNHDA and SQIVND (reference sequence). The V and J ends lost 5 bases and 6 bases respectively, with 24 bases between them. The CDR3 covers 17 residues. The CDR3 reads CASSHYTRSGRWDTQYF. CDR3 nucleotide sequence: TGTGCCAGTAGTCACTATACACGGTCAGGCAGGTGGGATACGCAGTATTTT.

Worth noting for this clone: Other DNA sequences within the sample encode an identical CDR3. The J gene is TRBJ2-5, the V gene TRBV9; D remains unclear. There are 12 residues in the CDR3. The germline CDR1 and CDR2 sequences are SGDLS and YYNGEE. Trimming shortened V by 4 bases and J by 0 bases, and 4 bases separated the two germline ends. The DNA for the CDR3 is TGTGCCAGCAGCCCAAACCAAGAGACCCAGTACTTC. As protein: CASSPNQETQYF. Together with reference TRBV9 and TRBJ2-5, the CDR3 gives the full variable domain: DSGVTQTPKHLITATGQRVTLRCSPRSGDLSVYWYQQSLDQGLQFLIQYYNGEERAKGNILERFSAQQFPDLHSELNLSSLELGDSALYFCASSPNQETQYFGPGTRLLVL.

The chain has TRBV25-1 and TRBJ2-1; D not certain. Trimming pared 1 base from V and 0 bases from J, leaving 7 bases between. CDR3 length: 15 residues. Germline loops: CDR1 MGHDK, CDR2 SYGVNS. CDR3 loop: CASSESASSYNEQFF. Here the CDR3 DNA reads TGTGCCAGCAGTGAATCAGCGAGCTCCTACAATGAGCAGTTCTTC.

This sequence joins TRBV29-1 and TRBJ2-1, with TRBD2 matching over 11 bases. Germline lookup yields CDR1 SQVTM and CDR2 ANQGSEA. This CDR3 is 15 amino acids long. J gave up 2 bases and V 3 bases, and 3 bases lay outside the gene matches. The CDR3 loop reads CSVETSGVTYNEQFF. The CDR3 DNA follows: TGCAGCGTTGAGACTAGCGGGGTCACCTACAATGAGCAGTTCTTC.

This clone was recorded only once. The CDR3 DNA reads as TGTGCCAGCAGCCCCCAGGGACAGAAACTCAATCAGCCCCAGCATTTT. Translated, it gives CASSPQGQKLNQPQHF. This chain connects TRBV21-1 to TRBJ1-5; the table names TRBD1, a call not compared with the DNA. TRBV21-1 is flagged as a pseudogene. The CDR3 contains 16 residues.

The chain couples TRBV19 to TRBJ1-2; D is unclear. Per germline, CDR1 LNHDA and CDR2 SQIVND (reference sequence). Trimming left V 3 bases short and J 0 bases short, with 5 bases between. The CDR3 is made up of 13 amino acids. The DNA of the CDR3 is TGTGCCAGTAGTATTGGGGCTAACTATGGCTACACCTTC. As protein: CASSIGANYGYTF.

V and J are TRBV28 and TRBJ1-2, with D hard to call. This CDR3 comprises 14 residues. V was shortened by 4 bases and J by 3 bases, with 12 bases between the two germline ends. From germline, CDR1 is MDHEN and CDR2 SYDVKM. CDR3 in amino acids: CASSWVLTDYGYTF. The CDR3 bases are TGTGCCAGCAGTTGGGTCCTGACGGACTATGGCTACACCTTC.

The genes are TRBV9 and TRBJ1-3; D is possibly TRBD1 (5 bases). The CDR3 loop spans 14 amino acids. Germline CDR1 is SGDLS and CDR2 is YYNGEE. Trimming took 3 bases from V and 0 from J, leaving 7 bases between them. For the CDR3, the DNA is TGTGCCAGCAGCGGACAGAACTCTGGAAACACCATATATTTT. Its protein product is CASSGQNSGNTIYF. Full variable domain (rest looked up from reference TRBV9 and TRBJ1-3): DSGVTQTPKHLITATGQRVTLRCSPRSGDLSVYWYQQSLDQGLQFLIQYYNGEERAKGNILERFSAQQFPDLHSELNLSSLELGDSALYFCASSGQNSGNTIYFGEGSWLTVV.

The chain has TRBV4-1 and TRBJ2-5; D uncertain. In germline, CDR1 is MGHRA, CDR2 YSYEKL. V was pared by 2 bases and J by 2 bases, with 6 bases between. There are 13 residues in the CDR3. CDR3 nucleotides: TGCGCCAGCAGCCAAAGGTATCAAGAGACCCAGTACTTC. Residues: CASSQRYQETQYF.

This clone appeared a single time. The J gene is TRBJ1-2, the V gene TRBV4-3; D is ambiguous. From germline, CDR1 is LGHNA and CDR2 YSLEER. The CDR3 consists of 16 residues. V lost 1 base to trimming and J lost 3 bases, with 15 bases between them. The CDR3 reads CASSQGFAAADYGYTF. In DNA form, the CDR3 reads TGCGCCAGCAGCCAAGGGTTTGCGGCTGCGGACTATGGCTACACCTTC.

The chain links TRBV4-1 to TRBJ2-7; 7 bases agree with TRBD1. Germline assignment: CDR1 MGHRA and CDR2 YSYEKL. The CDR3 is made up of 16 amino acids. V dropped 0 bases and J dropped 3; count of bases not matched to a gene: 8. As DNA, the CDR3 is TGCGCCAGCAGCCAAGAGGTGAAGGGGGCATTCTACGAGCAGTACTTC. It translates to CASSQEVKGAFYEQYF.

This sequence joins TRBV5-1 and TRBJ2-3; 10 bases are a match to TRBD2. Germline lookup yields CDR1 SGHRS and CDR2 YFSETQ. Germline trimming cut 6 bases from V and 5 bases from J; bases unmatched to any gene: 12. This CDR3 has 16 residues. The CDR3 loop is CASKPWVAGGGDTQYF. CDR3 sequence (DNA): TGCGCCAGCAAACCCTGGGTAGCGGGAGGTGGAGATACGCAGTATTTT.

This chain connects TRBV28 to TRBJ1-1; D may be TRBD1 (5 bases). CDR1 is MDHEN, CDR2 SYDVKM, per germline. This CDR3 is 16 amino acids long. Trimming shortened V by 2 bases and J by 11 bases, and 24 bases separated the two germline ends. The CDR3 loop is CASSLKGWTYDLRAFF. The CDR3 DNA reads as TGTGCCAGCAGTTTAAAAGGGTGGACATATGATTTAAGGGCTTTCTTT.

The chain has TRBV10-3 and TRBJ1-2; no clear D gene. V shed 0 bases and J shed 8 bases, with 4 bases lying between them. Germline V gene lookup returns CDR1 ENHRY and CDR2 SYGVKD. The CDR3 sequence is 11 residues long. In nucleotides, the CDR3 is TGTGCCATCAGTGAGTCAGGAGGCTACACCTTC. Translated: CAISESGGYTF.